This is a list of T cell receptor beta chains from one sample in a study of somatic mutations in cytotoxic T cells in rheumatoid arthritis. Sequencing was performed with immunoSEQ multiplex PCR; in TCRdb, only in-frame clones are kept and a portion is missing. The top ten hold under 9% of the sample, which has roughly 30,000 clones, roughly 80% seen once. Sequences were obtained from CD8+ T cells sorted from blood. Receptor source: an adult with rheumatoid arthritis. The CDR3 runs from the conserved cysteine through the conserved F or W. D genes are given only for firm matches. A clone size is listed for some rows: how often the clone was seen (once, few, many), or a class if it is expanded.

>-|TRBV9|TRBJ2-5|TRBD2
CASSVGRGQETQYF
TGTGCCAGCAGCGTAGGGCGGGGGCAAGAGACCCAGTACTTC
>-|TRBV7-6|TRBJ1-5|-
CASSPEGSQPQHF
TGTGCCAGCAGCCCGGAAGGGTCTCAGCCCCAGCATTTT
>few|TRBV28|TRBJ2-5|TRBD1
CASSLLWDRTHQETQYF
TGTGCCAGCAGTTTGTTGTGGGACAGGACACACCAAGAGACCCAGTACTTC
>once|TRBV19|TRBJ1-5|TRBD1
CASRFAGTGYGDQPQHF
TGTGCCAGTCGATTTGCCGGGACAGGGTACGGCGATCAGCCCCAGCATTTT
>-|TRBV7-8|TRBJ1-4|-
CASSPREARNEKLFF
TGTGCCAGCAGCCCCAGGGAGGCCCGGAATGAAAAACTGTTTTTT
>few|TRBV7-6|TRBJ2-2|-
CASSAGAAGELFF
TGTGCCAGCAGCGCGGGGGCTGCCGGGGAGCTGTTTTTT
>-|TRBV29-1|TRBJ2-7|TRBD2
CSVEASGDSYEQYF
TGCAGCGTTGAAGCTAGCGGGGACTCCTACGAGCAGTACTTC
>-|TRBV21-1|TRBJ2-4|-
CATSRGSQNIQYF
TGTGCCACATCTAGGGGAAGCCAAAACATTCAGTACTTC
>few|TRBV5-1|TRBJ1-1|-
CASSLRGTEAFF
TGCGCCAGCAGCTTGAGAGGGACTGAAGCTTTCTTT
>-|TRBV10-3|TRBJ2-1|-
CAISLLAYNEQFF
TGTGCCATCAGTCTCCTGGCCTACAATGAGCAGTTCTTC
>-|TRBV4-1|TRBJ1-4|-
CASSQVSSRATNEKLFF
TGCGCCAGCAGCCAAGTAAGCTCGAGGGCAACTAATGAAAAACTGTTTTTT
>-|TRBV10-3|TRBJ2-3|TRBD2
CAISVRTSGGPTQHTQYF
TGTGCCATCAGTGTAAGGACTAGCGGGGGCCCTACACAACATACGCAGTATTTT
>-|TRBV27|TRBJ2-1|-
CATKSGSYNEQFF
TGTGCCACTAAAAGCGGGTCCTACAATGAGCAGTTCTTC
>-|TRBV7-9|TRBJ2-2|TRBD1
CASSSRTGVTGELFF
TGTGCCAGCAGCTCCCGGACAGGGGTTACCGGGGAGCTGTTTTTT
>medium-sized|TRBV6-5|TRBJ2-1|-
CASSSGQDEQFF
TGTGCCAGCAGTAGCGGGCAGGATGAGCAGTTCTTC
>-|TRBV5-4|TRBJ2-5|-
CASSPTWRNQETQYF
TGTGCCAGCAGCCCGACGTGGCGAAACCAAGAGACCCAGTACTTC